Sequencing of this T cell receptor beta chain was carried out in a study of blood T cell repertoires in COVID-19. On the study more broadly: In each case, the material was cDNA or gDNA derived from T cells, B-cell-depleted T cells, or PBMCs.

Trimming took 9 bases from V and 3 from J; bases not matched to a gene: 8. CDR3 length: 14 amino acids. The germline gives CDR1 MNHEY, CDR2 SMNVEV (reference sequence). In the study's own analysis: Amplification of reference gene primers was used by the study to estimate nucleated cell counts. The protocol was immunoSEQ multiplex PCR, while the TCRdb copy is restricted to in-frame clones and leaves out a portion. For V, J and clone size, that table is used; D and trimming come from the DNA. The repertoire consists of 150,000 to 200,000 clones, with around 85% occurring once and the leading ten covering 9.5% to 13%.

The sequenced material came from peripheral blood. The chain links TRBV27 to TRBJ2-3; TRBD1 matches at 8 bases. This receptor was obtained from a human donor with active or convalescent COVID-19. The donor label of this sample is uncertain. In DNA form, the CDR3 reads TGTGCCAGTGGACAGGGAAATCCGACAGATACGCAGTATTTT. It specifies CASGQGNPTDTQYF.